This T cell receptor beta chain stems from a study of blood T cell repertoires in COVID-19. Study background: COVID-19 samples, acute and convalescent, were from the United States, Italy and Spain. T cells, B-cell-depleted T cells, or PBMCs provided the cDNA or gDNA that served as material.

With 5 bases clipped from V and 1 base from J, the junction kept 5 bases outside the gene matches. The CDR3 length is 16 residues. Looked up from germline, CDR1 is KGHDR and CDR2 is SFDVKD. In the original workflow: It was from reference gene primer amplification that nucleated cell counts were estimated. TCRdb's table, derived via immunoSEQ multiplex PCR, lists solely in-frame clones and lacks some. The D gene and trimming were derived from the DNA, and the V and J assignments and clone size from that table. The sample lists approximately 190,000 clones, around 80% occurring once. V is TRBV24-1 and J is TRBJ2-1; 9 positions match TRBD1. The sample was peripheral blood. The receptor was derived from a man in his sixties with acute or convalescent COVID-19. CDR3 sequence: CATSANRGLSYNEQFF. The CDR3 region has the DNA TGTGCCACCAGTGCAAACAGGGGGCTATCCTACAATGAGCAGTTCTTC.